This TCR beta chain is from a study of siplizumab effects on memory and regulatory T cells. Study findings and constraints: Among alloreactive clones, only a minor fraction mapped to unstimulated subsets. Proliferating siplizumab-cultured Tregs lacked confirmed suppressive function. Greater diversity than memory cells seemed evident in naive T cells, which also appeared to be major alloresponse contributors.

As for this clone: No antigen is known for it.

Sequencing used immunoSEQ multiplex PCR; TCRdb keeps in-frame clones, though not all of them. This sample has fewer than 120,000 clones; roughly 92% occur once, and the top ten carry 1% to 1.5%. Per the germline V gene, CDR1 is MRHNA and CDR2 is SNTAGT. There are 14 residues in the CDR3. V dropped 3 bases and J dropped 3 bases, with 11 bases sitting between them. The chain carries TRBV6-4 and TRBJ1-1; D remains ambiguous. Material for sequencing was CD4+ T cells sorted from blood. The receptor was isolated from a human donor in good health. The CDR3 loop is CASSEESWYTEAFF. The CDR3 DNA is TGTGCCAGCAGTGAAGAGAGTTGGTACACTGAAGCTTTCTTT.